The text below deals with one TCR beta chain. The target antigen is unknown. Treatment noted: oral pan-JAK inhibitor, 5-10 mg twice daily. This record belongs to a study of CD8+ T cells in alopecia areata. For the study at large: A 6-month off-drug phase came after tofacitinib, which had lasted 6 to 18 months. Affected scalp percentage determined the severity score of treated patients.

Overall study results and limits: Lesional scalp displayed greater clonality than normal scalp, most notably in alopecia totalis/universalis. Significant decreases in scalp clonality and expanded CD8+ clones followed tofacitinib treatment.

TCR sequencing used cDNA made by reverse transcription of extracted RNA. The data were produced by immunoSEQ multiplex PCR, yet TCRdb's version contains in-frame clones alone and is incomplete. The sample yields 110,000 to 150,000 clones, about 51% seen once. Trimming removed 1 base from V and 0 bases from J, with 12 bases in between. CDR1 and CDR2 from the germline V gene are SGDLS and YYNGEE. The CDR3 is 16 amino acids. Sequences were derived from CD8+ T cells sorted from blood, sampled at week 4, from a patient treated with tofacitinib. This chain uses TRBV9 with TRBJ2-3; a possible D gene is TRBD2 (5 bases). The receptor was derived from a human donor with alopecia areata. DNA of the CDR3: TGTGCCAGCAGCGTATTCGGACTGGCGAGCACAGATACGCAGTATTTT. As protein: CASSVFGLASTDTQYF.